Sequencing of this T cell receptor (beta chain) was carried out in a study of CD8+ T cells in alopecia areata. At the level of the study: Affected scalp percentage gauged treated patients' severity.

Extracted RNA was reverse transcribed, and the resulting cDNA served as sequencing template. Libraries were prepared by immunoSEQ multiplex PCR; TCRdb keeps only in-frame clonotypes and omits some of them. This table holds about 220,000 clones, roughly 56% found once. Treatment defined: oral pan-JAK inhibitor, 5-10 mg twice daily. CD4+ and CD8+ T cells were sorted from PBMCs. The V end lost 0 bases, the J end lost 2 bases, and 10 bases lay between the germline ends. The CDR3 covers 14 residues. CDR1 is GTSNPN, CDR2 SVGIG, per germline (reference sequence). This sequence originates from a human donor with alopecia areata. This chain uses TRBV30 with TRBJ2-5, with D possibly matching TRBD1 (6 bases). This material consisted of CD4+ T cells sorted from blood, taken at week 4, from a patient treated with tofacitinib. The CDR3 sequence is CAWSVDSQQETQYF. The CDR3 DNA follows: TGTGCCTGGAGTGTGGACAGTCAACAAGAGACCCAGTACTTC.